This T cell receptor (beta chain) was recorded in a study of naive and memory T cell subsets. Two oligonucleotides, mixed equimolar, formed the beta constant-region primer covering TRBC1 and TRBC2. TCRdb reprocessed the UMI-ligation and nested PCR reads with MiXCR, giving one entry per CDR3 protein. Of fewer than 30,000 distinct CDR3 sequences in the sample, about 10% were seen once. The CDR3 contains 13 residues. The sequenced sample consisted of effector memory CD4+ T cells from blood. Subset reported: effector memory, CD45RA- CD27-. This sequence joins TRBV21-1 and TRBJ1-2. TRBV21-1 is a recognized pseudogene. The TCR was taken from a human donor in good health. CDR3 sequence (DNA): TGTGCCAGCAGCAAAGGGGTCGGGGATGGCTACACCTTC. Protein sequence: CASSKGVGDGYTF.